The 2 T cell receptor beta chains reported below all come from one sample, sequenced in a study of PD-L1 blockade in urothelial cancer. Time point given: peripheral blood 6 weeks after treatment start. Profiling relied on immunoSEQ multiplex PCR, and the TCRdb table lists in-frame clones only, not all of them. The sample has some 40,000 clones, more than 80% seen once; the top ten hold about 7.3%. Sequenced material: PBMCs, taken around atezolizumab (anti-PD-L1) treatment. Receptor source: a man between 70 and 80 years old with urothelial cancer.

The chain is built from TRBV5-1 and TRBJ2-2, with D tentatively TRBD2 (5 bases). The germline V gene encodes CDR1 SGHRS and CDR2 YFSETQ. This CDR3 region has 15 residues. Trimming left V 4 bases short and J 3 bases short, with 13 bases between. CDR3 loop: CASSLLTRDTGELFF. The CDR3 coding sequence is TGCGCCAGCAGCCTCCTAACTAGGGACACCGGGGAGCTGTTTTTT.

The chain is built from TRBV6-5 and TRBJ1-1; D remains ambiguous. CDR3 size: 13 residues. Trimming removed 3 bases at V and 3 bases at J, with 8 bases between. CDR1 and CDR2 (germline): MNHEY, SVGAGI. The CDR3 is CASSYEAYTEAFF. The CDR3 DNA reads as TGTGCCAGCAGTTATGAGGCGTACACTGAAGCTTTCTTT.